This T cell receptor beta chain was profiled in a study of regulatory T cells in long-lasting Graves disease. General study points: TCR diversity was lower in persistent Graves' patients than in newly diagnosed ones. Preferential use of TRBV28, TRBJ1-2 and TRBJ2-5 was seen in persistent disease.

Germline V gives CDR1 KGHSH, CDR2 LQKENI. The length of the CDR3 is 13 residues. The V and J ends lost 1 base and 7 bases respectively, with 10 bases between them. The time point: newly diagnosed GD, antithyroid drugs for less than 3 months. Generation of the TCR library employed RNA extracted from PBMCs. Through Arm-PCR of CDR3 regions and iRepertoire HTBI primers, TCR beta libraries were built. TCRdb re-derived calls from the multiplex PCR reads in MiXCR, one entry per CDR3 protein. The profile covers about 220,000 distinct CDR3 sequences, with around 20% appearing a single time and 12% taken by the ten largest. This clonotype was counted many times. Its target is not known. This sample was shared with a second study, whose subject was T cells in Graves' hyperthyroidism and ophthalmopathy. As that study records: Clonotypes that were expanded in thyroid above 0.001 mostly appeared in blood too.

The sample in question was peripheral blood mononuclear cells (PBMCs), obtained at new diagnosis, from a patient treated with antithyroid drugs. The receptor's source is a woman under 40 with Graves disease. The rearrangement links TRBV18 to TRBJ1-2, with D uncertain. The CDR3 sequence is CASSPRTKGGYTF. In DNA, the CDR3 is TGTGCCAGCTCACCACGCACAAAGGGTGGCTACACCTTC.